The present T cell receptor (beta chain) was sequenced within a study of CD8 T cells in Susac syndrome. RNA was extracted with the RNeasy kit, and a quantity of about 0.45 to 1 ug was reverse transcribed using random hexamers. TCRdb re-called the immunoSEQ multiplex PCR reads with MiXCR, one entry per CDR3 protein. The sample holds 250,000 to 350,000 distinct CDR3 sequences, 70% to 90% seen once. This clonotype was recorded a few times. Its antigen is unidentified. The CDR3 has 13 amino acids. Deletions cut 6 bases from V and 1 base from J, with 9 bases between. The germline gives CDR1 SEHNR, CDR2 FQNEAQ (reference sequence). Study-wide results and limits: Regarding the TCR sequencing and HLA analysis, the study admitted that a relatively small number of individuals were involved.

Source material: CD8+ T cells from PBMCs. V is TRBV7-9 and J is TRBJ1-1, with a weak D call TRBD1 (5 bases). The receptor was isolated from a human donor with multiple sclerosis. The CDR3 nucleotides are TGTGCCAGCAGTCCCACAGGGAACACTGAAGCTTTCTTT. Translated: CASSPTGNTEAFF. The whole variable domain, remainder taken from reference TRBV7-9 and TRBJ1-1, is DTGVSQNPRHKITKRGQNVTFRCDPISEHNRLYWYRQTLGQGPEFLTYFQNEAQLEKSRLLSDRFSAERPKGSFSTLEIQRTEQGDSAMYLCASSPTGNTEAFFGQGTRLTVV.